These 15 T cell receptor beta chains were sequenced from one sample in a study of persistence of HIV-infected CD4 T cells. Overlapping HIV-1 Gag 15-mer peptides at approximately 1 ug per peptide per mL were used. CD4+ T cells upregulating both CD40 ligand and CD69 were sorted as responding cells. What these receptors recognize is not known. Sequencing used immunoSEQ version 4 in survey mode. Clones were read by immunoSEQ multiplex PCR, and TCRdb kept only the in-frame ones, dropping some. Found here are tens of thousands of clones, 74% of them singletons; the top ten hold about 1.8%. Here the sequenced sample was CD4+ T cells sorted from PBMCs after approximately 19-hour stimulation, taken from a patient who received antiretroviral therapy. These TCRs come from an adult man with HIV who was CMV-seropositive.

CDR3 nucleotides: TGTGCCAGCAAAACTCAGGGGAGCTCCTATAATTCACCCCTCCACTTT. It specifies CASKTQGSSYNSPLHF. The chain employs TRBV28 and TRBJ1-6; possible D gene TRBD1, 6 bases. Germline V gene lookup returns CDR1 MDHEN and CDR2 SYDVKM. This CDR3 is 16 amino acids long. V was trimmed by 7 bases and J by 0 bases, leaving 13 bases between them. The full variable domain, its missing parts supplied by reference TRBV28 and TRBJ1-6, is DVKVTQSSRYLVKRTGEKVFLECVQDMDHENMFWYRQDPGLGLRLIYFSYDVKMKEKGDIPEGYSVSREKKERFSLILESASTNQTSMYLCASKTQGSSYNSPLHFGNGTRLTVT.

The chain combines TRBV30 with TRBJ1-5; D not resolved. Trimming stripped 2 bases from V and 0 bases from J, with 2 bases between. The CDR3 is 12 residues long. In germline, CDR1 is GTSNPN, CDR2 SVGIG (reference sequence). Here the CDR3 reads CAWSSSNQPQHF. In DNA form, the CDR3 reads TGTGCCTGGAGTAGTAGCAATCAGCCCCAGCATTTT.

This clone was detected only a few times. V gene TRBV5-4 combines with J gene TRBJ2-7, with D tentatively TRBD1 (6 bases). Trimming took off 0 bases at V and 5 bases at J, with 18 bases between the two ends. The CDR3 consists of 16 residues. Germline V gives CDR1 SGHNT, CDR2 YYREEE (reference sequence). CDR3 in DNA: TGTGCCAGCAGCTTGGGGAAACACAGGGTTCAGAACGAGCAGTACTTC. This codes for CASSLGKHRVQNEQYF.

The V gene is TRBV6-5, the J gene TRBJ2-1; D is undetermined. The CDR3 sequence is 16 residues long. Between the trimmed V and J ends, which lost 4 bases and 1 base, there was a span of 14 bases. CDR1 MNHEY and CDR2 SVGAGI come from the germline V gene. CDR3 loop: CASSSSYGGSYNEQFF. The CDR3 bases are TGTGCCAGCAGTTCGTCCTATGGCGGTTCCTACAATGAGCAGTTCTTC.

This clone has more than one count but fewer than ten. The CDR3 protein is CASSFRGGTDTQYF. The CDR3 DNA is TGTGCCAGCAGCTTCCGGGGGGGCACAGATACGCAGTATTTT. The rearrangement joins TRBV7-2 to TRBJ2-3; TRBD2 matches 7 bases. Germline V lookup: CDR1 SGHTA, CDR2 FQGNSA. The junction had 1 base not matched to a gene; V was cut back by 3 bases and J by 1 base. The CDR3 consists of 14 residues.

The chain employs TRBV10-3 and TRBJ2-4, with D tentatively TRBD1 or TRBD2 (5 bases each). Germline CDR1 ENHRY, CDR2 SYGVKD. The ends were cut back, 0 bases at V and 7 bases at J, with 19 bases in the middle. The CDR3 is made up of 17 amino acids. In nucleotides, the CDR3 is TGTGCCATCAGTGAGTCAGGGACCTCGGGAAAGGGGAACATTCAGTACTTC. Protein: CAISESGTSGKGNIQYF.

The V and J genes are TRBV12-3 or TRBV12-4 and TRBJ1-2, with no clear D. Trimming left V 8 bases short and J 13 bases short, with 17 bases between. This CDR3 is 11 amino acids long. The CDR3 loop reads CASPPYRWSTF. DNA of the CDR3: TGTGCCAGCCCGCCTTACCGGTGGTCCACCTTC.

The chain combines TRBV6-4 with TRBJ2-1; 7 nucleotides match TRBD1. Germline-derived CDR1 and CDR2 are MRHNA and SNTAGT. The CDR3 covers 15 residues. Unmatched junction bases numbered 18, after V lost 9 bases and J lost 10 bases. CDR3 in amino acids: CASPSHRDREVEQFF. CDR3 sequence (DNA): TGTGCCAGTCCGTCCCACCGAGACAGGGAAGTAGAGCAGTTCTTC.

The chain uses TRBV6-1 and TRBJ1-5; no reliable D call. Germline V gene sequence: CDR1 MNHNS, CDR2 SASEGT. The V and J ends lost 6 bases and 3 bases respectively, with 9 bases between them. CDR3 size: 13 residues. Here the CDR3 DNA reads TGTGCCAGCAGCCCTGACCACAATCAGCCCCAGCATTTT. It specifies CASSPDHNQPQHF.

The sample holds a few counts of this clone. The gene calls are TRBV18 and TRBJ1-1; the D gene is possibly TRBD1 (5 bases). V gave up 1 base and J gave up 0 bases, with 9 bases separating them. This CDR3 is 15 amino acids long. CDR1 is KGHSH, CDR2 LQKENI, per germline. CDR3 DNA: TGTGCCAGCTCACCACAGAAGGGGCTGAACACTGAAGCTTTCTTT. It specifies CASSPQKGLNTEAFF. Together with reference TRBV18 and TRBJ1-1, the CDR3 gives the full variable domain: NAGVMQNPRHLVRRRGQEARLRCSPMKGHSHVYWYRQLPEEGLKFMVYLQKENIIDESGMPKERFSAEFPKEGPSILRIQQVVRGDSAAYFCASSPQKGLNTEAFFGQGTRLTVV.

The chain is built from TRBV28 and TRBJ1-2; 10 bases are shared with TRBD1. V shed 5 bases and J 0 bases; nucleotides not matched to a gene: 18. Germline loops: CDR1 MDHEN, CDR2 SYDVKM. The CDR3 sequence is 20 residues long. CDR3 nucleotide sequence: TGTGCCAGCAGTGGGGGTAGGGGGGACAGGGGCCTGAGGACTAACTATGGCTACACCTTC. Its protein is CASSGGRGDRGLRTNYGYTF.

The chain has TRBV1 and TRBJ1-6. TRBV1 is termed a pseudogene. The CDR3 totals 20 residues. CDR3: CTSSQDTSAAILIYNSPLHF. The CDR3 DNA reads as TGCACCAGCAGCCAAGATACTTCGGCAGCGATACTTATTTATAATTCACCCCTCCACTTT.

The rearrangement links TRBV12-3 or TRBV12-4 to TRBJ1-2, with 8 bases identical to TRBD1. This CDR3 comprises 13 residues. J lost 4 bases, V lost 7 bases, and 5 bases had no gene match. CDR3 DNA sequence: TGTGCCAGCACCCAGGGGGCTGGCTATGGCTACACCTTC. Residues: CASTQGAGYGYTF.

The rearrangement uses TRBV3-1 (or the pseudogene TRBV3-2) and TRBJ2-5, with 8 bases fitting TRBD2. Germline CDR1 and CDR2: LGHDT and YNNKEL (reference sequence). The length of the CDR3 is 16 residues. J lost 2 bases, V lost 1 base, and 6 bases had no gene match. The CDR3 loop is CASSQAPAGGQETQYF. The CDR3 nucleotides are TGTGCCAGCAGCCAAGCCCCCGCGGGGGGACAAGAGACCCAGTACTTC.

The J gene is TRBJ2-1, the V gene TRBV5-4, with 13 bases identical to TRBD2. This CDR3 region has 16 residues. V dropped 4 bases and J dropped 9; count of bases not matched to a gene: 10. The V gene's germline CDR1 is SGHNT and CDR2 YYREEE (reference sequence). CDR3 residues: CASSPRTSGGRGEQFF. CDR3 DNA: TGTGCCAGCAGCCCGCGGACTAGCGGGGGCCGGGGTGAGCAGTTCTTC.